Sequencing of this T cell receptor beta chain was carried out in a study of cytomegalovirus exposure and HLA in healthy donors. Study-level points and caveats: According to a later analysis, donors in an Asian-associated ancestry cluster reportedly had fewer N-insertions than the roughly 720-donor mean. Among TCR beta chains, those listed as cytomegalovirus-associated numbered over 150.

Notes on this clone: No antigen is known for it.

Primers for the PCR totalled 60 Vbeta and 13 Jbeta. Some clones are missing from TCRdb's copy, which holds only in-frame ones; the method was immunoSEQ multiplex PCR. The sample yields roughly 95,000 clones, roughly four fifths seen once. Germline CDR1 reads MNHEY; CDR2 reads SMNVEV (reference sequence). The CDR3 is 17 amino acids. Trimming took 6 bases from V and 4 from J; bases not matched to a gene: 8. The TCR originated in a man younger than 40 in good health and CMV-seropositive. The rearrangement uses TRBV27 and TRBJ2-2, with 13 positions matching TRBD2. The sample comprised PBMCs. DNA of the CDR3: TGTGCCAGCAGACCCTGGACTAGCGGGAGTGTCACCGGGGAGCTGTTTTTT. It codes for CASRPWTSGSVTGELFF.